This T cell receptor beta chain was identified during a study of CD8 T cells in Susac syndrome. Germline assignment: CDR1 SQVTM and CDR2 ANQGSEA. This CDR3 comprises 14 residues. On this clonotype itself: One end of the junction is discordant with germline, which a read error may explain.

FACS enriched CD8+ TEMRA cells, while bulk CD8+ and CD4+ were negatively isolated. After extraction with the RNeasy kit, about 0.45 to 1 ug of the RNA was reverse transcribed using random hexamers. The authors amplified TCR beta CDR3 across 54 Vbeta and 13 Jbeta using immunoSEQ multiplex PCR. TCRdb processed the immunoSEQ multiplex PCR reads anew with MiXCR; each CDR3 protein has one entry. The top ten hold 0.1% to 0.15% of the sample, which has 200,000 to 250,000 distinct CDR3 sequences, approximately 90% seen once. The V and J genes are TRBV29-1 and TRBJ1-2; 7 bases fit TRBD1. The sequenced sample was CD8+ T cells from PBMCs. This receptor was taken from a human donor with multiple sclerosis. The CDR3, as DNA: TGCAGCGTTGAGGACAGGTGGACTAACTATGGCTACGCCTTC. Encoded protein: CSVEDRWTNYGYAF.